These T cell receptor beta chains were read from a single sample in a study of T-cell memory formation after mild COVID-19. One entry per CDR3 protein, called by TCRdb with MiXCR from the 5' RACE reads. The sample consists of fewer than 250,000 distinct CDR3 sequences, around 30% of them appearing once. Sequencing was carried out using PBMCs or a T cell subset sorted from them (not recorded which). The receptor source for this set is an adult woman who had mild COVID-19 (a few samples of this study predate the infection). Cell type and time point are not known. Each CDR3 is given with its conserved first and last residue. Where a row states a size, it is once, few, many or the class of an expanded clone; other rows omit it.

size	V	J	CDR3
few	TRBV11-2	TRBJ1-1	CASSRTGYGTEAFF
once	TRBV7-3	TRBJ1-1	CASSWAGPSEAFF
-	TRBV6-6	TRBJ2-1	CASSRLASGENNEQFF
-	TRBV12-3/TRBV12-4	TRBJ2-3	CASSFQLASDTQYF
few	TRBV6-2/TRBV6-3	TRBJ2-7	CASSYVGGHTYEQYF
-	TRBV18	TRBJ1-1	CASSRSGTALWAFF
-	TRBV3-1	TRBJ1-2	CASSTLVKTGQGGGYTF
-	TRBV2	TRBJ2-1	CASSYGLASSYNEQFF
-	TRBV6-6	TRBJ1-1	CASSYSNVGANTEAFF
-	TRBV7-9	TRBJ2-7	CASSSGTGDTYEQYF
-	TRBV27	TRBJ2-3	CASSLRPRTQGTDTQYF
-	TRBV4-3	TRBJ2-7	CASSQVPASPHEQYF
-	TRBV6-5	TRBJ1-1	CASSRDRTGWDLGTEAFF
many	TRBV27	TRBJ1-1	CASSLLQGNTEAFF
few	TRBV4-1	TRBJ2-2	CASSLPAGGPGTGELFF
-	TRBV12-3/TRBV12-4	TRBJ2-7	CASSLATGVGYEQYF
-	TRBV4-3	TRBJ1-1	CASSQDFDSGTEAFF
-	TRBV12-3/TRBV12-4	TRBJ2-1	CASSFGSRANEQFF
few	TRBV14	TRBJ2-4	CASSQDEGRWNIQYF
many	TRBV12-3/TRBV12-4	TRBJ2-7	CASSLQGSYEQYF
-	TRBV10-2	TRBJ2-7	CASTAGSEQYF
-	TRBV7-8	TRBJ2-3	CASSFTRAGGRTDTQYF
few	TRBV30	TRBJ1-1	CAWSKDTEAFF
many	TRBV6-2/TRBV6-3	TRBJ2-1	CASSYNAGSHPNNEQFF